These T cell receptor beta chains were read from a single sample in a study of somatic mutations in cytotoxic T cells in rheumatoid arthritis. This table comes from immunoSEQ multiplex PCR, and its TCRdb copy is limited to in-frame clones, with some not included. The sample includes about 10,000 clones, around 90% of them seen just once. The sequencing sample was made of CD8+ T cells sorted from blood. The receptors come from a woman younger than 30 with rheumatoid arthritis. Each CDR3 is given with its conserved first and last residue. A D gene is named only where the DNA matches it firmly. Expanded clones are given a class, and other clones once, few, many or no size at all.

V: TRBV2; J: TRBJ2-1; D: .; size: .; CDR3: CASSAPGESYNEQFF; DNA: TGTGCCAGCAGTGCCCCAGGGGAAAGCTACAATGAGCAGTTCTTC
V: TRBV4-1; J: TRBJ1-1; D: TRBD1; size: .; CDR3: CASSLQEDRGNTEAFF; DNA: TGCGCCAGCAGCCTCCAGGAGGACAGGGGAAACACTGAAGCTTTCTTT
V: TRBV9; J: TRBJ2-5; D: TRBD2; size: .; CDR3: CASSPSAGGPQETQYF; DNA: TGTGCCAGCAGTCCCTCAGCGGGAGGGCCTCAAGAGACCCAGTACTTC
V: TRBV27; J: TRBJ2-7; D: .; size: .; CDR3: CASSLMGSPSYEQYF; DNA: TGTGCCAGCAGTTTGATGGGCAGTCCTTCCTACGAGCAGTACTTC
V: TRBV19; J: TRBJ2-3; D: .; size: .; CDR3: CASSMFRDHTQYF; DNA: TGTGCCAGTAGTATGTTCCGAGATCATACGCAGTATTTT
V: TRBV27; J: TRBJ2-2; D: .; size: .; CDR3: CASSSDGANTGELFF; DNA: TGTGCCAGCAGTTCAGACGGGGCGAACACCGGGGAGCTGTTTTTT
V: TRBV28; J: TRBJ1-4; D: .; size: .; CDR3: CASSFTSPGFGFVLFF; DNA: TGTGCCAGCAGTTTCACATCGCCGGGGTTCGGGTTCGTACTGTTTTTT
V: TRBV19; J: TRBJ2-7; D: .; size: .; CDR3: CASSIDGQYYEQYF; DNA: TGTGCCAGTAGTATAGATGGACAGTACTACGAGCAGTACTTC
V: TRBV6-1; J: TRBJ2-7; D: .; size: .; CDR3: CASRLLGTYEQYF; DNA: TGTGCCAGCAGGCTACTAGGGACCTACGAGCAGTACTTC
V: TRBV2; J: TRBJ2-6; D: TRBD1; size: .; CDR3: CASRDMGQGIGANVLTF; DNA: TGTGCCAGCAGAGACATGGGACAGGGGATCGGGGCCAACGTCCTGACTTTC
V: TRBV12-2; J: TRBJ2-7; D: .; size: few; CDR3: CASRLGRTSGPYEQYF; DNA: TGTGCAAGTCGCCTAGGTCGGACTAGCGGTCCCTACGAGCAGTACTTC
V: TRBV9; J: TRBJ1-2; D: TRBD1; size: .; CDR3: CASSVAGQPNYGYTF; DNA: TGTGCCAGCAGCGTGGCGGGACAGCCTAACTATGGCTACACCTTC
V: TRBV28; J: TRBJ2-2; D: TRBD2; size: .; CDR3: CASNLAGGPQLGGELFF; DNA: TGTGCCAGCAATCTAGCGGGAGGTCCGCAGTTGGGCGGGGAGCTGTTTTTT
V: TRBV4-2; J: TRBJ2-1; D: TRBD1; size: .; CDR3: CASSQSGTGNEQFF; DNA: TGTGCCAGCAGCCAATCTGGGACAGGGAATGAGCAGTTCTTC
V: TRBV27; J: TRBJ1-2; D: TRBD1; size: .; CDR3: CASESGTGGYGYTF; DNA: TGTGCCAGCGAGTCCGGGACAGGGGGCTATGGCTACACCTTC
V: TRBV6-5; J: TRBJ2-3; D: .; size: .; CDR3: CASSYQWQGEADTQYF; DNA: TGTGCCAGCAGTTATCAATGGCAGGGTGAGGCAGATACGCAGTATTTT
V: TRBV28; J: TRBJ2-6; D: .; size: .; CDR3: CASSLDRHSGANVLTF; DNA: TGTGCCAGCAGCCTGGACAGACACTCTGGGGCCAACGTCCTGACTTTC
V: TRBV14; J: TRBJ2-5; D: TRBD2; size: .; CDR3: CASSEGLAVQETQYF; DNA: TGTGCCAGCAGCGAAGGCCTAGCGGTCCAAGAGACCCAGTACTTC
V: TRBV9; J: TRBJ2-5; D: TRBD2; size: few; CDR3: CASSDPAGDGTQYF; DNA: TGTGCCAGCAGCGATCCAGCGGGAGATGGGACCCAGTACTTC
V: TRBV27; J: TRBJ2-7; D: .; size: .; CDR3: CASRARGGINSYEQYF; DNA: TGTGCCAGCAGGGCGAGGGGCGGGATAAACTCCTACGAGCAGTACTTC
V: TRBV27; J: TRBJ2-1; D: TRBD2; size: .; CDR3: CASSLGVAGGVEQFF; DNA: TGTGCCAGCAGTTTAGGCGTAGCGGGAGGAGTCGAGCAGTTCTTC
V: TRBV27; J: TRBJ2-7; D: TRBD2; size: once; CDR3: CASSPTRLAGDIYEQYF; DNA: TGTGCCAGCAGTCCCACCCGACTAGCGGGAGATATCTACGAGCAGTACTTC
V: TRBV28; J: TRBJ1-2; D: .; size: hyperexpanded; CDR3: CASSFGLANYGYTF; DNA: TGTGCCAGCAGTTTTGGCCTAGCTAACTATGGCTACACCTTC
V: TRBV6-5; J: TRBJ2-7; D: TRBD2; size: .; CDR3: CAIRSGSSYEQYF; DNA: TGTGCCATCCGTAGCGGGAGCTCCTACGAGCAGTACTTC
V: TRBV6-5; J: TRBJ1-2; D: .; size: .; CDR3: CASSYEGNYGYTF; DNA: TGTGCCAGCAGTTACGAGGGAAACTATGGCTACACCTTC